The rows below give T cell receptor beta chains drawn from one sample of a study of blood T cells in healthy people across ages. One entry per CDR3 protein, called by TCRdb with MiXCR from the 5' RACE reads. In the table there are over 600,000 distinct CDR3 sequences, over 20% of which are singletons. Sequenced sample: blood. The receptors stem from a man in his sixties or seventies in good health. The CDR3 runs from the conserved cysteine through the conserved F or W. The D gene is left open where the match is weak.

v_call	j_call	d_call	cdr3_aa
TRBV29-1	TRBJ1-1	-	CSVNRNTIQNTEAFF
TRBV20-1	TRBJ2-7	-	CSARGRTSGLSYEQYF
TRBV18	TRBJ1-1	-	CASSPPGRGEAFF
TRBV10-3	TRBJ1-1	-	CAISATGMDTDAFF
TRBV2	TRBJ1-1	-	CASSERTTLNTEAFF
TRBV7-3	TRBJ2-5	-	CASSLREGETQYF
TRBV19	TRBJ2-4	-	CASEQGFGKNIQYF
TRBV2	TRBJ2-1	TRBD2	CASRVGLAGRNEQFF
TRBV6-1	TRBJ2-1	-	CASKGASKGNGQFF
TRBV3-1	-	-	CASSQGMGTQETQYF
TRBV5-1	TRBJ2-3	TRBD1	CASSPTGLADTQYF
TRBV15	TRBJ2-1	-	CATSRRHGSSSSYNEQFF
TRBV29-1	TRBJ2-7	TRBD1	CSARQGSYEQYF
TRBV24-1	TRBJ2-1	TRBD2	CATSDTAGVYDSYNEQFF
TRBV6-1	-	TRBD2	CASTSGRDEQFF
TRBV12-3/TRBV12-4	TRBJ2-5	-	CASSFGTQQETQYF
TRBV2	TRBJ2-3	-	CASNPTATSTDTQYF
TRBV3-1	TRBJ2-2	-	CASSQGPGLGNTGELFF
TRBV19	TRBJ1-4	-	CASSLSGTRDEKLFF
TRBV6-5	TRBJ2-1	TRBD1	CASSYGTGRTYNEQFF
TRBV28	TRBJ2-7	-	CASSLTAYEQYF
TRBV7-2	TRBJ2-5	-	CASSPQAGAKETQYF
TRBV29-1	TRBJ2-1	-	CSVELALDNEQFF
TRBV25-1	TRBJ1-1	-	CASSVRTEAFF
TRBV27	TRBJ2-3	TRBD1	CASSLPRQGVDTQYF
TRBV9	TRBJ2-7	-	CASSVDPGVRNEQYF
TRBV20-1	TRBJ1-2	-	CSARDFGTTLFYGYTF
TRBV5-1	TRBJ2-5	-	CASSFSQGSGETQYF
TRBV20-1	TRBJ2-7	-	CSANREDEQYF
TRBV18	TRBJ2-1	TRBD2	CASSPPGLVYNEQFF
TRBV5-1	TRBJ2-3	TRBD2	CASSTDGRSTDTQYF
TRBV4-1	TRBJ2-7	-	CASSQEVEGSEQYF
TRBV7-3	TRBJ2-5	-	CASSFSSGPSETQYF
TRBV7-7	TRBJ2-5	TRBD2	CASSRTGTSAIREQYF
TRBV7-9	TRBJ2-6	-	CASAYGTPSGANVLTF
TRBV12-3/TRBV12-4	TRBJ2-4	-	CASSLSSEKKYIQYF
TRBV20-1	TRBJ2-7	TRBD1	CSAPGQGEPYEQYF
TRBV6-1	TRBJ2-1	TRBD1	CAGGGTGVLAGTNEQFF
TRBV19	-	-	CASSLRGPLITYEQYF
TRBV5-1	TRBJ2-5	TRBD1	CASSLGPTGFETQYF
TRBV18	TRBJ1-3	TRBD1	CASSPPRGPAGNTIYF
TRBV5-1	-	-	CAGSLVGGVDEQFF
TRBV6-2/TRBV6-3	TRBJ2-1	TRBD2	CASTSPFKAGGRNEQFF
TRBV4-3	TRBJ2-5	TRBD2	CASSQGHSGAQETQYF
TRBV28	-	-	CASTHRNSYEQYF
TRBV6-6	-	-	CASSYGTAAYEQYF
TRBV3-1	TRBJ2-5	-	CASSLPGHKGETQYF
TRBV20-1	TRBJ1-1	-	CSAFRNTEAFF
TRBV11-2	TRBJ2-7	-	CASSPGSYEKQYF
TRBV20-1	TRBJ2-7	-	CSAPGGDIDEQYF
TRBV18	TRBJ2-5	-	CASSPAQRGAGMFF
TRBV7-2	TRBJ1-2	-	CASSHPVDGRGYTF
TRBV6-5	-	TRBD2	CASSYYSGRGYEQYF
TRBV5-1	TRBJ2-5	-	CASTPSRAETQYF
TRBV6-5	-	TRBD1	CASSLLGQGWDEQFF
TRBV20-1	TRBJ2-3	-	CSALEVVTDTQYF
TRBV28	-	-	CASSFSVYEQYF
TRBV20-1	-	-	CSALGGPGEHEQFF
TRBV20-1	TRBJ2-3	-	CSARHSTDTQYF